This TCR beta chain came from a study of CD8 T cells in ankylosing spondylitis. The length of the CDR3 is 14 residues. Germline V CDR1 and CDR2: WSHSY, SAAADI. The V end was cut by 6 bases, the J end by 0 bases, with 8 bases between. General observations from the study: In ankylosing spondylitis blood, a motif of roughly eight highly homologous TCR beta variants appeared characteristic. Disease-linked clones displayed a CD8+ phenotype and appeared relatively rarely in peripheral blood.

In the case of this clonotype: Its target is unknown.

Molecular-barcoded quantitative 5'-RACE produced these TCR beta libraries. TCRdb fed the 5' RACE reads into MiXCR, producing one record per CDR3 protein. The profile covers 250,000 to 350,000 distinct CDR3 sequences, with less than 25% appearing a single time and roughly 3.6% taken by the ten largest. The source material was blood, either unsorted or a sorted T cell fraction (not recorded which). This TCR was sampled from a female donor with ankylosing spondylitis or in good health (not recorded which). V usage is TRBV10-2 and J usage is TRBJ1-4; a weak D match, TRBD1 (5 bases). CDR3 DNA: TGCGCCAGCAGACCACAGGCAACTAATGAAAAACTGTTTTTT. Protein sequence: CASRPQATNEKLFF.